Below, 9 T cell receptor beta chains from the same sample are listed, as sequenced in a study of blood T cells in healthy people across ages. PCR was performed a second time for about 6 to 12 cycles using a sample-barcoded 5' primer and a J-beta primer mix. TCRdb reanalysed the 5' RACE reads using MiXCR and keeps one entry per CDR3 protein. This sample has fewer than 2,000,000 distinct CDR3 sequences, with about 35% found just once. Specimen: blood. The origin of the receptors is a woman aged 25-40 years in good health.

The sample holds a few counts of this clonotype. The V gene is TRBV20-1, the J gene TRBJ1-4; unclear D gene. CDR3 length: 11 residues. CDR1 and CDR2 (germline): DFQATT, SNEGSKA (reference sequence). V lost 5 bases and J lost 5, with 6 bases in between. The CDR3 reads CSAVGNEKLFF. CDR3 nucleotide sequence: TGCAGTGCTGTGGGGAATGAAAAACTGTTTTTT.

The chain uses TRBV4-1 and TRBJ2-1; 7 bases match TRBD2. Unmatched junction bases numbered 17, after V lost 4 bases and J lost 5 bases. The CDR3 spans 18 residues. The germline gives CDR1 MGHRA, CDR2 YSYEKL. CDR3 amino acids: CASSLVDLGLAEHNEQFF. CDR3 DNA sequence: TGCGCCAGCAGCCTCGTTGACCTTGGGCTAGCGGAACACAATGAGCAGTTCTTC.

CDR3 region: CASSRRPGQNLDYYTGELFF. CDR3 nucleotide sequence: TGTGCCAGCAGTAGAAGGCCGGGACAGAACTTAGATTATTACACCGGGGAGCTGTTTTTT. V and J are TRBV27 and TRBJ2-2; the match to TRBD1 covers 7 bases. J lost 3 bases, V lost 5 bases, and 21 bases had no gene match. The CDR3 is 20 residues long. Germline-derived CDR1 and CDR2 are MNHEY and SMNVEV (reference sequence).

This clonotype has more than one count but fewer than ten. This sequence joins TRBV20-1 and TRBJ2-7, with D perhaps assigned TRBD1 or TRBD2 (5 bases each). This CDR3 has 14 amino acids. The germline CDR1 and CDR2 sequences are DFQATT and SNEGSKA (reference sequence). Trimming took off 6 bases at V and 3 bases at J, with 18 bases between the two ends. The CDR3 nucleotides are TGCAGTGCGAAATCCCCCAGGGACGGCTACGAGCAGTACTTC. Residues: CSAKSPRDGYEQYF.

This clonotype appeared many times. This chain links TRBV7-2 with TRBJ2-1; TRBD2 matches at 8 bases. CDR1 is SGHTA and CDR2 is FQGNSA in the germline V gene. The ends lost 1 base at V and 10 bases at J; junction bases unmatched: 9. The CDR3 covers 15 residues. CDR3 residues: CASSLGTKAGGEQFF. The CDR3 region has the DNA TGTGCCAGCAGCTTAGGGACTAAGGCGGGGGGAGAGCAGTTCTTC.

The chain has TRBV25-1 and TRBJ2-1, with D possibly matching TRBD2 (6 bases). The V gene's germline CDR1 is MGHDK and CDR2 SYGVNS. CDR3 length: 13 residues. Trimming pared 6 bases from V and 10 bases from J, leaving 16 bases between. CDR3 nucleotides: TGTGCCAGCAGCCAGACTAGGACAAGCGAGCAGTTCTTC. It specifies CASSQTRTSEQFF.

The chain is built from TRBV12-3 or TRBV12-4 and TRBJ2-2, with D possibly matching TRBD1 (5 bases). Trimming took off 7 bases at V and 6 bases at J, with 18 bases between the two ends. CDR3 length: 15 amino acids. This CDR3 is CASTWEGVSPGELFF. The DNA for the CDR3 is TGTGCCAGCACGTGGGAAGGGGTTTCTCCCGGGGAGCTGTTTTTT.

This clonotype was counted between two and nine times. The V and J genes are TRBV20-1 and TRBJ2-1; D is possibly TRBD2 (6 bases). Trimming took 0 bases from V and 11 from J, leaving 17 bases between them. This CDR3 is 14 amino acids long. Germline assignment: CDR1 DFQATT and CDR2 SNEGSKA (reference sequence). CDR3: CSARDGGVAEQQFF. DNA of the CDR3: TGCAGTGCTAGAGATGGCGGGGTAGCGGAACAGCAGTTCTTC.

This clonotype was recorded a few times. This sequence joins TRBV9 and TRBJ2-3, with D possibly being TRBD2 (7 bases). The CDR3 sequence is 13 residues long. The V and J ends lost 3 bases and 8 bases respectively, with 13 bases between them. The germline CDR1 and CDR2 sequences are SGDLS and YYNGEE. The CDR3 coding sequence is TGTGCCAGCAGCGAGAGGGGGGGGACTACGCAGTATTTT. Its protein product is CASSERGGTTQYF.